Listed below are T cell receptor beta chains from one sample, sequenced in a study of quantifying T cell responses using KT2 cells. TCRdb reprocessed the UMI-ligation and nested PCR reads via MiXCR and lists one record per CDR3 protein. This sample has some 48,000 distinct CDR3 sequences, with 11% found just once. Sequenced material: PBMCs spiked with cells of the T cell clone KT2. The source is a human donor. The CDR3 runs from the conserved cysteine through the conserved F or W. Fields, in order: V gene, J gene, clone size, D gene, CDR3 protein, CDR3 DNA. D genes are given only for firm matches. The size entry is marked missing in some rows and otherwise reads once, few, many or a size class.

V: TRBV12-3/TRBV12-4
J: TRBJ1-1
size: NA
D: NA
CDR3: CASSPGDWIAFF
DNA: TGTGCCAGCAGTCCGGGGGATTGGATAGCTTTCTTT

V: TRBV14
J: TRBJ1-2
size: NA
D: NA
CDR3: CASSQVGGGYTF
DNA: TGTGCCAGCAGCCAAGTTGGCGGTGGCTACACCTTC

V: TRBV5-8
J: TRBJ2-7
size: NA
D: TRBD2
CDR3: CASSWGGTYEQYF
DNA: TGTGCCAGCAGCTGGGGGGGGACCTACGAGCAGTACTTC

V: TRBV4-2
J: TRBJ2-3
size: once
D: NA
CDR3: CASSQDMAGRADTQYF
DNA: TGTGCCAGCAGCCAAGATATGGCAGGGAGAGCAGATACGCAGTATTTT

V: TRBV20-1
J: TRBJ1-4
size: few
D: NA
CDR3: CSARGSGSRPTNEKLFF
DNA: TGCAGTGCTAGGGGATCTGGTTCTCGTCCAACTAATGAAAAACTGTTTTTT

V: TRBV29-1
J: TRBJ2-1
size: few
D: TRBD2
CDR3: CSALGLAGEQFF
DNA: TGCAGCGCTTTAGGACTAGCCGGTGAGCAGTTCTTC

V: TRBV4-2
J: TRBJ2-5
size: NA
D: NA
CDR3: CASSQDRGESSRETQYF
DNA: TGTGCCAGCAGCCAAGATAGGGGGGAGTCCTCCAGGGAGACCCAGTACTTC

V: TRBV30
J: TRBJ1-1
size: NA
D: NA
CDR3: CAWNTGPASNTEAFF
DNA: TGTGCCTGGAACACGGGGCCAGCCTCAAACACTGAAGCTTTCTTT

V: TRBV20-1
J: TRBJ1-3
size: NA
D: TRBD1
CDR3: CSARDSTGRNTIYF
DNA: TGCAGTGCTAGAGATTCGACAGGGCGAAACACCATATATTTT

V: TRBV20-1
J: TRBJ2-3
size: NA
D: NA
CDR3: CSARRDASTDTQYF
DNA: TGCAGTGCTCGCCGGGACGCAAGCACAGATACGCAGTATTTT

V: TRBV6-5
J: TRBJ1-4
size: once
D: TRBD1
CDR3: CASSYDRGSEKLFF
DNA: TGTGCCAGCAGTTACGACAGGGGTAGTGAAAAACTGTTTTTT

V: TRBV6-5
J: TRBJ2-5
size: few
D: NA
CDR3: CASSLFTSGRETQYF
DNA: TGTGCCAGCAGTCTCTTTACGTCTGGGAGAGAGACCCAGTACTTC